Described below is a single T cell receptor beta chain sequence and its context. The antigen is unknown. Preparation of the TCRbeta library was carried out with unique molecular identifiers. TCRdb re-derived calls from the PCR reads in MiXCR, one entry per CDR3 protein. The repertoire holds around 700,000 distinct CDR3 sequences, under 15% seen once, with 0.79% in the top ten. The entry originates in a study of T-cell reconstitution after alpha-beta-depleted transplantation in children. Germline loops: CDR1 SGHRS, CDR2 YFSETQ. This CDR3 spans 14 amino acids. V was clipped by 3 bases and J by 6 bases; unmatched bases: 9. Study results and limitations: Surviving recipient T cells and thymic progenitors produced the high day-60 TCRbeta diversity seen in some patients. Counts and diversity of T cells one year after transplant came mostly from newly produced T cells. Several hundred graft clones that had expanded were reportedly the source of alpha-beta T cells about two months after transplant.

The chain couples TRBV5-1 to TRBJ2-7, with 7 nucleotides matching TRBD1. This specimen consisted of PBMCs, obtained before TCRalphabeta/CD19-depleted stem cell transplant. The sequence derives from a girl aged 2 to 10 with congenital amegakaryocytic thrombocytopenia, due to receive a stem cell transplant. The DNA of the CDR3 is TGCGCCAGCAGCTCAGGACGGTCAGGGGGCGAGCAGTACTTC. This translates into CASSSGRSGGEQYF.